This TCR beta chain was recorded in a study of PD-1 blockade in mismatch repair-deficient tumors listed by TCRdb under 2017. In the study overall: Between late 2013 and September 2016, the trial enrolled some 86 consecutive patients with approximately 11 mismatch repair-deficient cancer types, every one of whom had been previously treated and was progressing. Tumor-associated T cell clones in the peripheral blood of patients responding to PD-1 blockade were tracked using deep sequencing of TCR CDR3 regions. What the work shows at the level of the full study, not this receptor alone: After pembrolizumab, tumor-resident clones, which were often undetectable in blood before treatment, expanded rapidly and then contracted, generally ahead of radiologic responses.

The library was obtained by the immunoSEQ multiplex PCR assay. TCRdb carries this immuneACCESS record with in-frame sequences only. Its versions omit some clonotypes, under half of them owing to an unresolved V gene in the studies checked, with the rest unexplained. The sample table records some 84,000 clones; 81% of these occur just once. The biggest ten clones account for just over 2.5% of the sample. For CDR1 and CDR2, the germline V gene lists SGHVS and FNYEAQ. The CDR3 contains 16 residues, cysteine and phenylalanine counted. The kept DNA is CDR3 alone, 48 bases in frame from the first base. Germline trimming: 6 bases from V, 4 bases from J; junction bases outside gene matches: 12. Concerning this clone: Its antigen specificity is not known. No much larger clone is present one base from it, and per-base qualities are unavailable.

In the paper's terms, the time point label means: peripheral blood 12 weeks after first pembrolizumab dose. For each enrolled patient, mismatch repair deficiency was established using either polymerase chain reaction or immunohistochemistry. TCR sequencing was performed for three patients who responded to pembrolizumab therapy. The phase II trial prospectively tested pembrolizumab PD-1 blockade in advanced mismatch repair-deficient cancers regardless of tissue of origin. Peripheral blood T cell samples were gathered serially, both before PD-1 blockade started and at multiple time points afterward. Blood sampling times were reported as weeks after the first pembrolizumab dose.

This sequence was found in an adult with mismatch repair-deficient cancer. The rearrangement combines TRBV7-6 with TRBJ2-5, and 9 junctional nucleotides match TRBD2. This specimen was peripheral blood, taken 12 weeks after starting pembrolizumab. The sequenced DNA: TGTGCCAGCAGTCACACGGAGCGGGAGGAGGCAGAGACCCAGTACTTC. Its coded protein is CASSHTEREEAETQYF.